The 32 T cell receptor beta chains in this list originate from one sample, sequenced in a study of OX40 agonist ivuxolimab in advanced cancers. Profiling relied on immunoSEQ multiplex PCR, and the TCRdb table lists in-frame clones only, not all of them. The repertoire holds around 62,000 clones, with 80% to 90% as singletons. The material was CD4+ or CD8+ T cells sorted from blood, obtained in a trial of the OX40 agonist ivuxolimab. Every receptor here comes from an adult with an advanced solid tumor such as melanoma, head and neck, liver or kidney cancer.

The chain recombines TRBV27 with TRBJ2-5, with TRBD1 identical over 7 bases. Trimming at V came to 11 bases and at J to 2 bases, leaving 14 bases not matched to a gene. The CDR3 is 15 amino acids. The germline V gene has CDR1 MNHEY and CDR2 SMNVEV (reference sequence). CDR3 residues: CARYPRPGQQETQYF. CDR3 sequence (DNA): TGTGCCCGCTACCCCCGGCCGGGACAGCAAGAGACCCAGTACTTC.

The chain links TRBV5-1 to TRBJ1-3; no reliable D call. The germline V gene encodes CDR1 SGHRS and CDR2 YFSETQ. With 4 bases removed from V and 2 bases from J, the gap between germline ends came to 19 bases. This CDR3 has 17 amino acids. CDR3 sequence reads: CASSLKVSRLAGNTIYF. The CDR3 region has the DNA TGCGCCAGCAGCCTGAAAGTCAGCAGGCTAGCTGGAAACACCATATATTTT.

The rearrangement joins TRBV19 to TRBJ1-2, with a weak D call TRBD1 (5 bases). V lost 5 bases, J lost 1 base, and 14 bases lay in between. Germline V gives CDR1 LNHDA, CDR2 SQIVND (reference sequence). CDR3 length: 15 amino acids. The CDR3 DNA reads TGTGCCAGTAGTGGAAGACCTGGGGGTAACTATGGCTACACCTTC. Translating gives CASSGRPGGNYGYTF.

The J gene is TRBJ2-1, the V gene TRBV7-2; 7 bases fit TRBD2. Germline lookup yields CDR1 SGHTA and CDR2 FQGNSA. Losses at the gene ends were 2 bases for V and 10 bases for J; bases not matched to a gene: 8. The length of the CDR3 is 14 residues. CDR3 sequence (DNA): TGTGCCAGCAGCTTACCCGGGGGGAGGAGGGAGCAGTTCTTC. Its translation: CASSLPGGRREQFF. Combining the CDR3 with reference TRBV7-2 and TRBJ2-1 gives the whole variable domain GAGVSQSPSNKVTEKGKDVELRCDPISGHTALYWYRQSLGQGLEFLIYFQGNSAPDKSGLPSDRFSAERTGGSVSTLTIQRTQQEDSAVYLCASSLPGGRREQFFGPGTRLTVL.

The chain employs TRBV10-3 and TRBJ1-2, with D possibly TRBD1 on 6 matching bases. The CDR3 loop spans 12 amino acids. With 8 bases removed from V and 8 bases from J, the gap between germline ends came to 15 bases. CDR1 and CDR2 from the germline V gene are ENHRY and SYGVKD. This CDR3 is CAIDDGGGGYTF. In nucleotides, the CDR3 is TGTGCCATCGATGATGGAGGGGGGGGCTACACCTTC.

The chain recombines TRBV5-4 with TRBJ2-7, with a weak D call TRBD1 (7 bases). This CDR3 comprises 14 residues. V was clipped by 0 bases and J by 3 bases, with 10 bases between them. The V gene's germline CDR1 is SGHNT and CDR2 YYREEE (reference sequence). In DNA form, the CDR3 reads TGTGCCAGCAGCTTGGGGCAGGGGGGCTACGAGCAGTACTTC. It encodes CASSLGQGGYEQYF.

This chain links TRBV4-1 with TRBJ2-3, with TRBD2 matching 7 bases. The CDR3 runs 15 residues. J was trimmed by 4 bases and V by 1 base; bases with no gene match: 5. The germline CDR1 and CDR2 sequences are MGHRA and YSYEKL. The CDR3 is CASSQVERGADTQYF. Here the CDR3 DNA reads TGCGCCAGCAGCCAAGTTGAGCGGGGAGCAGATACGCAGTATTTT.

The chain carries TRBV28 and TRBJ1-5; D is perhaps TRBD1 (5 bases). CDR3 length equals 17 residues. Trimming took 2 bases from V and 5 from J, leaving 19 bases between them. The germline V gene has CDR1 MDHEN and CDR2 SYDVKM. CDR3 sequence reads: CASSLVGAGSSHQPQHF. For the CDR3, the DNA is TGTGCCAGCAGTTTAGTTGGGGCAGGGTCATCCCATCAGCCCCAGCATTTT.

This chain connects TRBV4-1 to TRBJ2-1; TRBD2 matches at 7 bases. Per germline, CDR1 MGHRA and CDR2 YSYEKL. The V segment lost 4 bases and the J segment 0 bases; nucleotides outside the gene matches: 12. The CDR3 runs 18 residues. Here the CDR3 reads CASSPEAGVPSSYNEQFF. The CDR3 nucleotides read TGCGCCAGCAGCCCCGAGGCGGGAGTTCCCAGCTCCTACAATGAGCAGTTCTTC.

The V call is TRBV10-2, the J call TRBJ2-1, with D hard to call. With 0 bases removed from V and 9 bases from J, the gap between germline ends came to 3 bases. Per germline, CDR1 WSHSY and CDR2 SAAADI. CDR3 length equals 11 residues. The CDR3 protein is CASSESSEQFF. CDR3 nucleotide sequence: TGCGCCAGCAGTGAGTCCTCTGAGCAGTTCTTC.

CDR3: CASSPQAYNEQFF. CDR3 nucleotides: TGTGCCAGCAGCCCCCAGGCCTACAATGAGCAGTTCTTC. The chain employs TRBV5-5 and TRBJ2-1; D unclear. There are 13 residues in the CDR3. V lost 4 bases, J lost 2 bases, and 7 bases lay in between. From germline, CDR1 is SGHKS and CDR2 YYEKEE (reference sequence).

This rearrangement joins TRBV27 to TRBJ2-3; TRBD1 aligns across 7 bases. There are 15 residues in the CDR3. Trimming removed 5 bases from V and 6 bases from J; junction bases left unmatched: 11. The germline V gene has CDR1 MNHEY and CDR2 SMNVEV (reference sequence). The CDR3 loop reads CASSHGIGGQDTQYF. The DNA of the CDR3 is TGTGCCAGCAGTCACGGGATAGGGGGACAGGATACGCAGTATTTT.

The J gene is TRBJ2-7, the V gene TRBV6-1, with 8 bases fitting TRBD1. CDR3 size: 15 residues. From germline, CDR1 is MNHNS and CDR2 SASEGT. Germline trimming cut 0 bases from V and 4 bases from J; bases unmatched to any gene: 5. The CDR3 region has the DNA TGTGCCAGCAGTGAAGCTTGGCAGGGGGCTTACGAGCAGTACTTC. Encoded protein: CASSEAWQGAYEQYF.

The chain has TRBV7-3 and TRBJ1-5; TRBD1 might be the D (5 bases). The germline V gene has CDR1 SGHTA and CDR2 FQGTGA. The V end lost 1 base, the J end lost 6 bases, and 16 bases lay between the germline ends. The CDR3 is 16 residues long. In DNA, the CDR3 is TGTGCCAGCAGCTTAAGGGGCCGGTTGGGAGTTCAGCCCCAGCATTTT. Protein sequence: CASSLRGRLGVQPQHF. Full variable domain (missing parts from reference TRBV7-3 and TRBJ1-5): GAGVSQTPSNKVTEKGKYVELRCDPISGHTALYWYRQSLGQGPEFLIYFQGTGAADDSGLPNDRFFAVRPEGSVSTLKIQRTERGDSAVYLCASSLRGRLGVQPQHFGDGTRLSIL.

J is TRBJ1-5 and V is TRBV11-2; D is undetermined. The CDR3 spans 13 residues. CDR1 is SGHAT, CDR2 FQNNGV, per germline. Trimming removed 0 bases at V and 7 bases at J, with 7 bases between. CDR3 in amino acids: CASSLDVGQPQHF. In DNA form, the CDR3 reads TGTGCCAGCAGCTTAGATGTGGGACAGCCCCAGCATTTT. The whole variable domain, remainder taken from reference TRBV11-2 and TRBJ1-5, is EAGVAQSPRYKIIEKRQSVAFWCNPISGHATLYWYQQILGQGPKLLIQFQNNGVVDDSQLPKDRFSAERLKGVDSTLKIQPAKLEDSAVYLCASSLDVGQPQHFGDGTRLSIL.

V usage is TRBV5-1 and J usage is TRBJ2-7, with 7 bases lining up with TRBD1. The V segment lost 10 bases and the J segment 1 base; nucleotides outside the gene matches: 11. CDR1 and CDR2 from the germline V gene are SGHRS and YFSETQ. CDR3 length: 14 amino acids. In DNA form, the CDR3 reads TGCGCCTCACGACCTGGGGACAGATCCTACGAGCAGTACTTC. Protein: CASRPGDRSYEQYF.

The J gene is TRBJ2-3, the V gene TRBV2, with 8 bases aligning to TRBD2. There are 13 residues in the CDR3. Germline-derived CDR1 and CDR2 are SNHLY and FYNNEI. V dropped 7 bases and J dropped 6; count of bases not matched to a gene: 6. The CDR3 region is CASISGSLDTQYF. CDR3 bases: TGTGCCAGCATAAGCGGGAGTTTGGATACGCAGTATTTT.

This clone was counted once. The chain links TRBV7-9 to TRBJ2-1, with D possibly matching TRBD1 (6 bases). CDR3 length: 14 amino acids. V lost 11 bases and J lost 10, with 24 bases in between. Germline-derived CDR1 and CDR2 are SEHNR and FQNEAQ (reference sequence). The CDR3 reads CAGVSRDKDYEQFF. In DNA form, the CDR3 reads TGTGCCGGAGTTTCCCGGGACAAAGATTACGAGCAGTTCTTC.

This chain uses TRBV9 with TRBJ2-1, with 12 bases that match TRBD2. The CDR3 is made up of 15 amino acids. Trimming at V came to 3 bases and at J to 6 bases, leaving 4 bases not matched to a gene. Per the germline V gene, CDR1 is SGDLS and CDR2 is YYNGEE. The CDR3 nucleotides read TGTGCCAGCAGCGCAGGACTAGCGGGAACCAATGAGCAGTTCTTC. Its translation is CASSAGLAGTNEQFF.

This chain joins TRBV30 and TRBJ1-5; D gene ambiguous. V lost 0 bases to trimming and J lost 7 bases, with 13 bases between them. This CDR3 contains 14 residues. Germline V CDR1 and CDR2: GTSNPN, SVGIG (reference sequence). The CDR3 region is CAWSVAILGQPQHF. The DNA of the CDR3 is TGTGCCTGGAGTGTAGCAATCTTAGGGCAGCCCCAGCATTTT.

This chain joins TRBV9 and TRBJ2-2, with unresolved D. Germline values: CDR1 SGDLS, CDR2 YYNGEE. V dropped 3 bases and J dropped 6 bases, with 3 bases sitting between them. This CDR3 has 11 amino acids. The CDR3 protein is CASSEAGELFF. The DNA of the CDR3 is TGTGCCAGCAGCGAGGCCGGGGAGCTGTTTTTT.

The chain combines TRBV6-1 with TRBJ1-3, with 7 bases aligning to TRBD1. CDR1 and CDR2 from the germline V gene are MNHNS and SASEGT. V was pared by 2 bases and J by 0 bases, with 16 bases of the junction left unmatched. This CDR3 is 20 amino acids long. The CDR3, as DNA: TGTGCCAGCAGTGAAAGGGACAGCCGACAAGATAAGGACTCTGGAAACACCATATATTTT. The encoded protein is CASSERDSRQDKDSGNTIYF.

The rearrangement uses TRBV27 and TRBJ1-2; D unresolved. Trimming shortened V by 3 bases and J by 4 bases, and 9 bases separated the two germline ends. This CDR3 has 13 residues. CDR1 MNHEY and CDR2 SMNVEV come from the germline V gene (reference sequence). CDR3: CASSFGESYGYTF. The CDR3 coding sequence is TGTGCCAGCAGTTTCGGGGAGAGCTATGGCTACACCTTC.

A single count supports this clone. The sample carries other DNA sequences with the same CDR3. CDR3 region: CSGRGGPRVQETQYF. The CDR3 nucleotides read TGCAGCGGGCGGGGGGGGCCGAGAGTCCAAGAGACCCAGTACTTC. The chain joins TRBV29-1 to TRBJ2-5, with 9 bases fitting TRBD2. Per germline, CDR1 SQVTM and CDR2 ANQGSEA. With 7 bases clipped from V and 1 base from J, the junction kept 10 bases outside the gene matches. This CDR3 spans 15 amino acids.

V is TRBV28 and J is TRBJ1-4; D gene uncertain. This CDR3 comprises 13 residues. CDR1 MDHEN and CDR2 SYDVKM come from the germline V gene. V was trimmed by 7 bases and J by 0 bases, leaving 6 bases between them. Written as DNA, the CDR3 is TGTGCCAGCACAGGTGCAACTAATGAAAAACTGTTTTTT. This sequence encodes CASTGATNEKLFF.

V is TRBV5-6 and J is TRBJ2-7, with D unresolved. CDR1 SGHDT and CDR2 YYEEEE come from the germline V gene. CDR3 length: 14 amino acids. Trimming took 4 bases from V and 4 from J, leaving 15 bases between them. In DNA form, the CDR3 reads TGTGCCAGCAGCCTCAGCTGGGGAAGGTACGAGCAGTACTTC. It translates to CASSLSWGRYEQYF.

V is TRBV7-2 and J is TRBJ2-2; 13 bases are shared with TRBD2. V was pared by 5 bases and J by 4 bases, with 4 bases of the junction left unmatched. Looked up from germline, CDR1 is SGHTA and CDR2 is FQGNSA. The CDR3 has 16 residues. Here the CDR3 reads CASSLGLAGPTGELFF. In DNA, the CDR3 is TGTGCCAGCAGCCTGGGACTAGCGGGACCCACCGGGGAGCTGTTTTTT.

In its sample, this clone was seen once. The V gene is TRBV5-6, the J gene TRBJ2-3; 8 bases are shared with TRBD2. This CDR3 is built from 16 residues. The junction had 11 bases not matched to a gene; V was cut back by 3 bases and J by 5 bases. Germline V gene data show CDR1 as SGHDT and CDR2 as YYEEEE. CDR3 protein: CASSWELAEGGDTQYF. CDR3 DNA sequence: TGTGCCAGCAGCTGGGAACTAGCGGAGGGGGGAGATACGCAGTATTTT.

The V and J genes are TRBV30 and TRBJ2-7; D remains ambiguous. Looked up from germline, CDR1 is GTSNPN and CDR2 is SVGIG (reference sequence). V lost 4 bases and J 6 bases, leaving 13 bases between the germline ends. There are 12 residues in the CDR3. The CDR3 is CAWNILGREQYV. The CDR3 DNA reads as TGTGCCTGGAACATCCTCGGCCGCGAGCAGTACGTC.

The CDR3 DNA reads TGTGCCAGCAGCTTTGGTACGCTAGCGGGAGAGTACACAGATACGCAGTATTTT. It yields the protein CASSFGTLAGEYTDTQYF. This chain uses TRBV5-6 with TRBJ2-3; 10 bases are a match to TRBD2. CDR3 length equals 18 residues. The V gene end was trimmed by 2 bases and the J gene end by 2 bases; junction bases not matched to a gene: 11. Germline loops: CDR1 SGHDT, CDR2 YYEEEE.

The chain uses TRBV18 and TRBJ1-2; D call uncertain. The germline V gene has CDR1 KGHSH and CDR2 LQKENI. The CDR3 contains 13 residues. Trimming took off 2 bases at V and 4 bases at J, with 8 bases between the two ends. The CDR3 loop is CASSPTEGYGYTF. The CDR3 nucleotides are TGTGCCAGCTCACCAACAGAGGGCTATGGCTACACCTTC. The whole variable domain, remainder taken from reference TRBV18 and TRBJ1-2, is NAGVMQNPRHLVRRRGQEARLRCSPMKGHSHVYWYRQLPEEGLKFMVYLQKENIIDESGMPKERFSAEFPKEGPSILRIQQVVRGDSAAYFCASSPTEGYGYTFGSGTRLTVV.

This clone appeared once. The chain employs TRBV5-1 and TRBJ2-1; 11 bases align to TRBD2. This CDR3 has 17 amino acids. Germline trimming cut 5 bases from V and 0 bases from J; bases unmatched to any gene: 7. Germline V gives CDR1 SGHRS, CDR2 YFSETQ. CDR3 DNA: TGCGCCAGCAGGTTGCATGGGACTAGCGGCTCCTACAATGAGCAGTTCTTC. Residues: CASRLHGTSGSYNEQFF.